Below, 10 T cell receptor beta chains from the same sample are listed, as sequenced in a study of CD8 T cells in ankylosing spondylitis. General study findings and limits: One TCR beta motif, made up of roughly eight highly homologous variants, appeared characteristic of ankylosing spondylitis blood.

The antigens of these receptors remain unknown. MiXCR was run by TCRdb on the 5' RACE reads, yielding one entry per CDR3 protein. The data contain roughly 90,000 distinct CDR3 sequences, 9% of them seen just once; the ten biggest clones take up over 25%. Sequencing was carried out using blood, either unsorted or a sorted T cell fraction (not recorded which). These receptors all stem from a male donor with ankylosing spondylitis.

This clonotype was counted ten times or more. The CDR3 DNA follows: TGTGCCAGCAGTGACAGGACTAGCGGGAGTAATGAGCAGTTCTTC. Protein product: CASSDRTSGSNEQFF. The chain couples TRBV6-1 to TRBJ2-1; 13 positions agree with TRBD2. CDR1 is MNHNS, CDR2 SASEGT, per germline. CDR3 length: 15 amino acids. Losses at the gene ends were 3 bases for V and 7 bases for J; bases not matched to a gene: 3.

The V and J genes are TRBV9 and TRBJ2-7, with 10 positions matching TRBD2. Germline assignment: CDR1 SGDLS and CDR2 YYNGEE. This CDR3 is built from 16 residues. J was trimmed by 4 bases and V by 0 bases; bases with no gene match: 7. CDR3 bases: TGTGCCAGCAGCGTAGGTGGGCCTAGCGGGAGATACGAGCAGTACTTC. Its translation is CASSVGGPSGRYEQYF. Together with reference TRBV9 and TRBJ2-7, the CDR3 gives the full variable domain: DSGVTQTPKHLITATGQRVTLRCSPRSGDLSVYWYQQSLDQGLQFLIQYYNGEERAKGNILERFSAQQFPDLHSELNLSSLELGDSALYFCASSVGGPSGRYEQYFGPGTRLTVT.

Ten or more counts support this clonotype. The chain uses TRBV4-1 and TRBJ1-1; TRBD1 is a possible D gene (6 bases). Germline V gene data show CDR1 as MGHRA and CDR2 as YSYEKL. Trimming shortened V by 4 bases and J by 1 base, and 13 bases separated the two germline ends. The CDR3 extends over 15 amino acids. The CDR3 DNA sequence: TGCGCCAGCAGCCTCAAAAGGGGGGGGAACACTGAAGCTTTCTTT. It codes for CASSLKRGGNTEAFF.

This clonotype was seen ten or more times. The chain joins TRBV5-6 to TRBJ2-2; D may be TRBD1 (5 bases). The CDR3 spans 13 residues. Germline CDR1 reads SGHDT; CDR2 reads YYEEEE. Trimming removed 3 bases at V and 4 bases at J, with 7 bases between. This CDR3 is CASSWGSTGELFF. The CDR3 bases are TGTGCCAGCAGCTGGGGCTCCACCGGGGAGCTGTTTTTT.

The genes are TRBV20-1 and TRBJ2-1; TRBD1 might be the D (5 bases). Germline CDR1 reads DFQATT; CDR2 reads SNEGSKA (reference sequence). V lost 1 base, J lost 9 bases, and 13 bases lay in between. The CDR3 contains 13 residues. For the CDR3, the DNA is TGCAGTGCTAGAGTGGCAGGGTTGGGTGAGCAGTTCTTC. It is translated as CSARVAGLGEQFF.

This clonotype was seen at least ten times. This chain links TRBV6-1 with TRBJ2-7; TRBD1 is a possible D gene (5 bases). The germline CDR1 and CDR2 sequences are MNHNS and SASEGT. V lost 3 bases to trimming and J lost 2 bases, with 11 bases between them. This CDR3 has 14 residues. The CDR3, as DNA: TGTGCCAGCAGTGAGTTGGACACCGCCTACGAGCAGTACGTC. It yields the protein CASSELDTAYEQYV.

CDR3: CASSSTGWESYEQYV. The CDR3 nucleotides read TGTGCCAGCAGTTCGACAGGGTGGGAGTCCTACGAGCAGTACGTC. The chain employs TRBV6-5 and TRBJ2-7, with 7 positions matching TRBD1. The germline CDR1 and CDR2 sequences are MNHEY and SVGAGI. The CDR3 spans 15 residues. The ends lost 4 bases at V and 1 base at J; junction bases unmatched: 7.

This clonotype has more than one count but fewer than ten. This chain uses TRBV20-1 with TRBJ2-5; D might be TRBD1 (6 bases). The CDR3 is 16 residues long. CDR1 is DFQATT and CDR2 is SNEGSKA in the germline V gene (reference sequence). Trimming cost V 0 bases and J 5 bases, with 19 bases left between them. The CDR3 DNA sequence: TGCAGTGCTAGAGATCGCCAGGGGCCTTTTGGGGAGACCCAGTACTTC. It specifies CSARDRQGPFGETQYF.

V is TRBV29-1 and J is TRBJ2-7; a possible D gene is TRBD2 (5 bases). Per the germline V gene, CDR1 is SQVTM and CDR2 is ANQGSEA. CDR3 length: 12 residues. The V end was cut by 2 bases, the J end by 5 bases, with 10 bases between. CDR3 in amino acids: CSVERGPHEQYF. CDR3 bases: TGCAGCGTTGAAAGAGGGCCCCACGAGCAGTACTTC.

The chain recombines TRBV11-3 with TRBJ2-1; TRBD2 matches at 9 bases. The CDR3 length is 17 residues. The V segment lost 3 bases and the J segment 0 bases; nucleotides outside the gene matches: 6. In germline, CDR1 is SGHNT, CDR2 YENEEA. The CDR3 loop reads CASSFGLAWSSYNEQFF. CDR3 DNA sequence: TGTGCCAGCAGCTTTGGACTAGCGTGGAGCTCCTACAATGAGCAGTTCTTC.